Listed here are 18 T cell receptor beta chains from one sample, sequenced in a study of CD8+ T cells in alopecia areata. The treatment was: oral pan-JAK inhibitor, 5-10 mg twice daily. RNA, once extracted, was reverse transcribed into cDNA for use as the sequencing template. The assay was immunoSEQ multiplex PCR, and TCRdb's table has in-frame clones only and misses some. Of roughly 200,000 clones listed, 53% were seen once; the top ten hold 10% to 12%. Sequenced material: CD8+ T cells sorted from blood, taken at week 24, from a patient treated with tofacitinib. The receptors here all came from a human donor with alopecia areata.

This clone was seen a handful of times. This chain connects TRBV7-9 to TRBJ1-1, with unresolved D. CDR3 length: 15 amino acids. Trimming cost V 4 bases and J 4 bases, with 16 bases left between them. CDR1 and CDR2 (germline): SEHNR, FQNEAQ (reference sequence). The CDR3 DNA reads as TGTGCCAGCAGCTCTCCTAAAGGTCTGGGCACTGAAGCTTTCTTT. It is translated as CASSSPKGLGTEAFF.

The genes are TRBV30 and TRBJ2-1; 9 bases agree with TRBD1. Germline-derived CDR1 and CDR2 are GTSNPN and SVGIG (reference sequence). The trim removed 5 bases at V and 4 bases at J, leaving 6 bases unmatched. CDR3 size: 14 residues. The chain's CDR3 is CAWDRDRVYNEQFF. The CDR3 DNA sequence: TGTGCCTGGGACCGGGACAGGGTTTACAATGAGCAGTTCTTC.

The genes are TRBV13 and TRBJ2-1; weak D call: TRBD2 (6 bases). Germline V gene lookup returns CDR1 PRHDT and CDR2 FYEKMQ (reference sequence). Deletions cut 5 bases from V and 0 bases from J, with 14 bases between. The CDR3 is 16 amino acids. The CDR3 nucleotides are TGTGCCAGCAGCAGCCGGGACGGGGGCTCCTACAATGAGCAGTTCTTC. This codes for CASSSRDGGSYNEQFF.

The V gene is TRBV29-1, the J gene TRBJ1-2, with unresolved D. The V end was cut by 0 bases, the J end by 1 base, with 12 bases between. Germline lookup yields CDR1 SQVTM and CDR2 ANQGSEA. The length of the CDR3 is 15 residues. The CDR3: CSVEDLRYGNYGYTF. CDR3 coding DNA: TGCAGCGTTGAAGATCTTAGGTACGGTAACTATGGCTACACCTTC.

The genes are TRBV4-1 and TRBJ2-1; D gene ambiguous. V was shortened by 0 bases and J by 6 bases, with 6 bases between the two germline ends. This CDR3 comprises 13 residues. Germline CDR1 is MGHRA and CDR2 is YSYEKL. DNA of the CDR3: TGCGCCAGCAGCCAAGAGTTATCCAATGAGCAGTTCTTC. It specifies CASSQELSNEQFF.

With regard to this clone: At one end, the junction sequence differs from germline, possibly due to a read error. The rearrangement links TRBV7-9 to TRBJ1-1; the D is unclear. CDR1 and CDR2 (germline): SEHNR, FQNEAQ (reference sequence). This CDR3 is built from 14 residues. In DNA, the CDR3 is TGTGCCAGCACCTTAGGAGCCGGGTGGCCTGAAGCTTTCTTT. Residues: CASTLGAGWPEAFF.

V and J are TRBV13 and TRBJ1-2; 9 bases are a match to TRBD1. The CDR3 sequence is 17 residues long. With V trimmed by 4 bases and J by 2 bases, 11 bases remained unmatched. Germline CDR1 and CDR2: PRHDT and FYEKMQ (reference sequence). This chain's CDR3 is CASSSTLQGADNYGYTF. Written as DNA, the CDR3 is TGTGCCAGCAGCTCAACTTTACAGGGGGCCGACAACTATGGCTACACCTTC.

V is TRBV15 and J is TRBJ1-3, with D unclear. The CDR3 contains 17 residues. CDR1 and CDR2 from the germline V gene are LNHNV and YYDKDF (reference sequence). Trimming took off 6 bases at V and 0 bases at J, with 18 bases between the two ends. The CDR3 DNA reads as TGTGCCACCAGTAGTCCTTGGGAGGGAAGCTCTGGAAACACCATATATTTT. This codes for CATSSPWEGSSGNTIYF.

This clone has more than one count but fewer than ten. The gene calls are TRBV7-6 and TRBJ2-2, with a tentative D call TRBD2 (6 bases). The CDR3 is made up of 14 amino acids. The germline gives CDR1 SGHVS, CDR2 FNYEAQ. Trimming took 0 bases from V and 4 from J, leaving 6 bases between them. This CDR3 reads CASSLAGGTGELFF. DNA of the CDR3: TGTGCCAGCAGCTTAGCGGGGGGCACCGGGGAGCTGTTTTTT.

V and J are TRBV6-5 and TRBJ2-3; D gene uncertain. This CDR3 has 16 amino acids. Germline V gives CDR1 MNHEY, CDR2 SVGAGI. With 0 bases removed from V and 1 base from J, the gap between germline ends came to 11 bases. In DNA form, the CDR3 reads TGTGCCAGCAGTTACTCCCGCGGTCTCCGCACAGATACGCAGTATTTT. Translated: CASSYSRGLRTDTQYF.

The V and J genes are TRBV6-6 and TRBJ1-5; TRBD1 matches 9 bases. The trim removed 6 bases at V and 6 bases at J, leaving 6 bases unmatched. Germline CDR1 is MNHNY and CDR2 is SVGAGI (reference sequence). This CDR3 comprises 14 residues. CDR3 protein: CASSETGGGQPQHF. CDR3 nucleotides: TGTGCCAGCAGCGAAACAGGGGGCGGTCAGCCCCAGCATTTT.

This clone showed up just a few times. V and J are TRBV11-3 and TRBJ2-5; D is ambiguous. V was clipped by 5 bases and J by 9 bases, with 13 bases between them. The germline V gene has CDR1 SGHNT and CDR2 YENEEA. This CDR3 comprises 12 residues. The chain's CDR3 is CASSQPGEPQYF. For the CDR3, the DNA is TGTGCCAGCAGCCAGCCTGGGGAACCCCAGTACTTC.

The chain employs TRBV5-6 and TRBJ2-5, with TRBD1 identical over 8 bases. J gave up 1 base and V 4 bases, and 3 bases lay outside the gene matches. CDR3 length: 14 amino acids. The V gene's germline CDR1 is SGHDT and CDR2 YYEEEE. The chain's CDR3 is CASSRTGFQETQYF. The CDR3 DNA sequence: TGTGCCAGCAGCCGGACAGGGTTCCAAGAGACCCAGTACTTC. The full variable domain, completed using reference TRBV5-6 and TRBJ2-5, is DAGVTQSPTHLIKTRGQQVTLRCSPKSGHDTVSWYQQALGQGPQFIFQYYEEEERQRGNFPDRFSGHQFPNYSSELNVNALLLGDSALYLCASSRTGFQETQYFGPGTRLLVL.

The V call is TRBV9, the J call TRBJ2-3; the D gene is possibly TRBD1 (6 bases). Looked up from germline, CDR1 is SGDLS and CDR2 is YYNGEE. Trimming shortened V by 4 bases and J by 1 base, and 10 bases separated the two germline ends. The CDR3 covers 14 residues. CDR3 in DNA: TGTGCCAGCAGCCCGGCAGGGGGCACAGATACGCAGTATTTT. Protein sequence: CASSPAGGTDTQYF.

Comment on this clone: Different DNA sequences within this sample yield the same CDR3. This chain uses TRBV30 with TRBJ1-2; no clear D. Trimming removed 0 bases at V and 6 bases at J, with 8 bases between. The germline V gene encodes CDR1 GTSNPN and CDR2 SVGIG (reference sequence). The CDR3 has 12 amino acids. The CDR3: CAWSVGRDGYTF. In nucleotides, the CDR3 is TGTGCCTGGAGTGTGGGGAGAGATGGCTACACCTTC.

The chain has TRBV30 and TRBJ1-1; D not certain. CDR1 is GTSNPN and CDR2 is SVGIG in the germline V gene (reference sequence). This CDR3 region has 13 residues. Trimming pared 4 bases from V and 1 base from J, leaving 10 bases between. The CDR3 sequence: CAWTIQKNTEAFF. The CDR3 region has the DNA TGTGCCTGGACAATACAGAAGAACACTGAAGCTTTCTTT.

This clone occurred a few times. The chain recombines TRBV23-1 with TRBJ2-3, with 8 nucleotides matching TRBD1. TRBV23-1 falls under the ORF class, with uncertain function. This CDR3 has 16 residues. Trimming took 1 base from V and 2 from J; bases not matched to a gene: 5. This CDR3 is CASSQFTGGSTDTQYF. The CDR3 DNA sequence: TGCGCCAGCAGTCAATTCACAGGGGGGTCCACAGATACGCAGTATTTT.

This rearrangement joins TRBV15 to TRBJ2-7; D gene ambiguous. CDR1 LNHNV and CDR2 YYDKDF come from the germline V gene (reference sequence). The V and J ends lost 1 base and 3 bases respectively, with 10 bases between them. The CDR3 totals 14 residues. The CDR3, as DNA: TGTGCCACCAGCAGAGTCGGGCAGAACTACGAGCAGTACTTC. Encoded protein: CATSRVGQNYEQYF. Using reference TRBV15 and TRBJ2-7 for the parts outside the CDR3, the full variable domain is DAMVIQNPRYQVTQFGKPVTLSCSQTLNHNVMYWYQQKSSQAPKLLFHYYDKDFNNEADTPDNFQSRRPNTSFCFLDIRSPGLGDTAMYLCATSRVGQNYEQYFGPGTRLTVT.